This passage covers 15 T cell receptor beta chains from one sample sequenced in a study of CD8 T cells in Susac syndrome. With random hexamers, roughly 0.5 to 1 ug RNA was reverse transcribed. TCRdb reprocessed the immunoSEQ multiplex PCR reads via MiXCR and lists one record per CDR3 protein. The sample contains 150,000 to 200,000 distinct CDR3 sequences, approximately 95% of which appear only once. The specimen sequenced was CD4+ T cells from PBMCs. These receptor sequences come from a human donor in good health.

The gene calls are TRBV4-1 and TRBJ2-7; no clear D. Trimming shortened V by 3 bases and J by 1 base, and 10 bases separated the two germline ends. The CDR3 consists of 14 residues. Per the germline V gene, CDR1 is MGHRA and CDR2 is YSYEKL. CDR3 sequence: CASSQVEMSYEQYV. The CDR3 DNA sequence: TGCGCCAGCAGCCAGGTAGAAATGTCCTACGAGCAGTACGTC.

The chain combines TRBV4-1 with TRBJ2-3, with 16 bases aligning to TRBD2. CDR3 length: 19 residues. Germline V gene data show CDR1 as MGHRA and CDR2 as YSYEKL. The J segment lost 6 bases and the V segment lost 0 bases, leaving 9 bases of the junction unmatched. CDR3 sequence reads: CASSQEGLAGGDVRDTQYF. The CDR3 DNA reads as TGCGCCAGCAGCCAAGAGGGACTAGCGGGGGGGGACGTCAGGGATACGCAGTATTTT.

This chain connects TRBV15 to TRBJ2-7, with 7 bases matching TRBD2. Germline V gene data show CDR1 as LNHNV and CDR2 as YYDKDF (reference sequence). This CDR3 region has 16 residues. J was trimmed by 6 bases and V by 1 base; bases with no gene match: 12. In DNA form, the CDR3 reads TGTGCCACCAGCAGAGGAGTAGGGACTACTTTCGGCGAGCAGTACGTC. Amino acid sequence: CATSRGVGTTFGEQYV.

Remarks on this clonotype: The junction departs from germline at one end; a sequencing error may be responsible. The chain couples TRBV15 to TRBJ2-6, with D perhaps given as TRBD1 or TRBD2 (6 bases each). There are 20 residues in the CDR3. Germline lookup yields CDR1 LNHNV and CDR2 YYDKDF (reference sequence). CDR3 nucleotides: TGTGCCGCCAGCAGAGTTCGATTTGGGGGGCCCCACTCTGGGGCCAACGTCCTGACTTTC. Residues: CAASRVRFGGPHSGANVLTF.

V usage is TRBV6-5 and J usage is TRBJ1-5, with D possibly being TRBD1 (6 bases). This CDR3 region has 13 residues. Germline V CDR1 and CDR2: MNHEY, SVGAGI. V dropped 6 bases and J dropped 6 bases, with 12 bases sitting between them. The CDR3 reads CASSDTGFQPQHF. The CDR3 nucleotides read TGTGCCAGCAGCGATACAGGGTTTCAGCCCCAGCATTTT.

This chain connects TRBV7-2 to TRBJ1-1; 8 bases fit TRBD1. Germline lookup yields CDR1 SGHTA and CDR2 FQGNSA. The CDR3 runs 15 residues. The J segment lost 1 base and the V segment lost 5 bases, leaving 6 bases of the junction unmatched. DNA for the CDR3: TGTGCCAGCAGCCCCCGGACAGGGCCGAACACTGAAGCTTTCTTT. Its translation is CASSPRTGPNTEAFF. Looking up the rest from reference TRBV7-2 and TRBJ1-1 gives the full variable domain: GAGVSQSPSNKVTEKGKDVELRCDPISGHTALYWYRQSLGQGLEFLIYFQGNSAPDKSGLPSDRFSAERTGGSVSTLTIQRTQQEDSAVYLCASSPRTGPNTEAFFGQGTRLTVV.

V is TRBV27 and J is TRBJ2-3; D ambiguous. Germline-derived CDR1 and CDR2 are MNHEY and SMNVEV (reference sequence). CDR3 size: 16 residues. Trimming took off 8 bases at V and 3 bases at J, with 21 bases between the two ends. The CDR3 DNA reads as TGTGCCAGCTCCCGACGTTTGGGAAGCCAAACAGATACGCAGTATTTT. It translates to CASSRRLGSQTDTQYF.

The rearrangement links TRBV3-1 to TRBJ1-2, with D possibly TRBD1 on 6 matching bases. This CDR3 has 12 residues. Trimming left V 3 bases short and J 8 bases short, with 10 bases between. Germline CDR1 and CDR2: LGHDT and YNNKEL (reference sequence). The CDR3 protein is CASSQDSGGYTF. The CDR3 bases are TGTGCCAGCAGCCAGGACAGCGGAGGCTACACCTTC.

J is TRBJ2-7 and V is TRBV5-1; 7 bases map to TRBD2. There are 14 residues in the CDR3. The germline CDR1 and CDR2 sequences are SGHRS and YFSETQ. V lost 4 bases, J lost 0 bases, and 4 bases stayed unmatched. Here the CDR3 reads CASSPGRSSYEQYF. CDR3 bases: TGCGCCAGCAGCCCCGGGAGGAGCTCCTACGAGCAGTACTTC.

This clonotype has a single count. The rearrangement links TRBV20-1 to TRBJ2-1; 10 bases are shared with TRBD2. CDR1 DFQATT and CDR2 SNEGSKA come from the germline V gene (reference sequence). The J segment lost 6 bases and the V segment lost 6 bases, leaving 11 bases of the junction unmatched. The CDR3 has 15 amino acids. The CDR3 DNA reads as TGCAGTGCCCCTCCAAGAGCGGGGGGGCCCAATGAGCAGTTCTTC. Its translation: CSAPPRAGGPNEQFF.

The chain joins TRBV5-1 to TRBJ2-3, with D perhaps matching TRBD2 (6 bases). The CDR3 is 12 residues long. V shed 9 bases and J shed 5 bases, with 13 bases lying between them. Germline lookup yields CDR1 SGHRS and CDR2 YFSETQ. CDR3 in amino acids: CATSSGGDTQYF. In DNA, the CDR3 is TGCGCCACCTCCTCCGGGGGAGATACGCAGTATTTT.

V is TRBV14 and J is TRBJ2-3; no clear D gene. Trimming left V 0 bases short and J 2 bases short, with 6 bases between. The CDR3 spans 14 residues. Germline V CDR1 and CDR2: SGHDN, FVKESK. The CDR3 DNA reads as TGTGCCAGCAGCCAAGAACATCCCACAGATACGCAGTATTTT. Its protein product is CASSQEHPTDTQYF.

This rearrangement joins TRBV7-2 to TRBJ1-6; perhaps TRBD1 as D (5 bases). Trimming left V 5 bases short and J 8 bases short, with 13 bases between. Germline CDR1 is SGHTA and CDR2 is FQGNSA. The length of the CDR3 is 14 residues. The CDR3 loop reads CASSLLGGYSPLHF. For the CDR3, the DNA is TGTGCCAGCAGCCTACTCGGGGGGTATTCACCCCTCCACTTT.

The chain couples TRBV29-1 to TRBJ2-5; D possibly matches TRBD1 or TRBD2 (5 bases each). CDR1 SQVTM and CDR2 ANQGSEA come from the germline V gene. Trimming took off 4 bases at V and 4 bases at J, with 16 bases between the two ends. The CDR3 totals 14 residues. Here the CDR3 reads CSVGGTGAGETQYF. The CDR3 bases are TGCAGCGTTGGGGGTACCGGGGCGGGAGAGACCCAGTACTTC.

The V gene is TRBV6-5, the J gene TRBJ2-5, with D perhaps TRBD1 (6 bases). Germline V gene lookup returns CDR1 MNHEY and CDR2 SVGAGI. Trimming left V 5 bases short and J 4 bases short, with 14 bases between. The length of the CDR3 is 14 residues. In DNA, the CDR3 is TGTGCCAGCAGTAAAACAGGGTCGGGAGAGACCCAGTACTTC. Its protein is CASSKTGSGETQYF.